The 4 T cell receptor beta chains below all came from one sample that was sequenced in a study of shared clonotypes between healthy human individuals. Profiling relied on immunoSEQ multiplex PCR, and the TCRdb table lists in-frame clones only, not all of them. The sample holds 1 million to 1.2 million clones; approximately 75% are singletons and the top ten take 0.7% to 0.95%. Material: memory CD4+ T cells from PBMCs. Specified subset: CD45RA-negative fraction. The receptor source for this set is a young man in good health. Some clones in this sample may be carry-over from other donors' samples.

The J gene is TRBJ2-5, the V gene TRBV18; TRBD1 agrees at 7 bases. The junction had 9 bases not matched to a gene; V was cut back by 6 bases and J by 5 bases. Germline-derived CDR1 and CDR2 are KGHSH and LQKENI. The CDR3 runs to 14 residues. Written as DNA, the CDR3 is TGTGCCAGCTCCCCGAGACAGGGCCCGGAGACCCAGTACTTC. Translating it yields CASSPRQGPETQYF.

The gene calls are TRBV30 and TRBJ1-1, with no clear D. V lost 6 bases and J lost 4, with 15 bases in between. Germline V gives CDR1 GTSNPN, CDR2 SVGIG (reference sequence). The CDR3 consists of 13 residues. CDR3 nucleotides: TGTGCCTGTGCCAAGACGGAGGGCACTGAAGCTTTCTTT. Protein sequence: CACAKTEGTEAFF.

The V call is TRBV6-4, the J call TRBJ2-1; 10 bases are shared with TRBD2. From germline, CDR1 is MRHNA and CDR2 SNTAGT. The CDR3 runs 16 residues. J gave up 4 bases and V 0 bases, and 3 bases lay outside the gene matches. CDR3 coding DNA: TGTGCCAGCAGTGACTCCCGGACTAGCGGATACAATGAGCAGTTCTTC. It translates to CASSDSRTSGYNEQFF.

The rearrangement uses TRBV5-1 and TRBJ2-3, with unresolved D. This CDR3 is built from 16 residues. Germline V lookup: CDR1 SGHRS, CDR2 YFSETQ. Trimming took off 1 base at V and 5 bases at J, with 17 bases between the two ends. CDR3 DNA sequence: TGCGCCAGCAGCTTGCATGGGTATATGAATGTAGATACGCAGTATTTT. Translation gives CASSLHGYMNVDTQYF.